Sequencing of this TCR beta chain was carried out in a study of regulatory T cells in long-lasting Graves disease. This clonotype was detected a few times. Sample time point: newly diagnosed GD, antithyroid drugs for less than 3 months. Extracted RNA from PBMCs served as the source of the TCR library. Relying on iRepertoire HTBI primers and Arm-PCR of CDR3 regions, the team built TCR beta libraries. TCRdb reprocessed the multiplex PCR reads via MiXCR and lists one record per CDR3 protein. This sample has more than 400,000 distinct CDR3 sequences, with about a sixth found just once. The V end was cut by 3 bases, the J end by 6 bases, with 9 bases between. The CDR3 runs to 12 residues. CDR1 is SGHTA, CDR2 FQGNSA, per germline. These data were also reused for a study on T cells in Graves' hyperthyroidism and ophthalmopathy.

Sequencing used peripheral blood mononuclear cells (PBMCs), obtained at new diagnosis, from a patient treated with antithyroid drugs. This rearrangement joins TRBV7-2 to TRBJ2-7; D may be TRBD1 or TRBD2 (5 bases each). This TCR derives from a man aged 35-49 years with Graves disease. CDR3 nucleotides: TGTGCCAGCAGCTTTGGGGGAACCGAGCAGTACTTC. Translating gives CASSFGGTEQYF.